A selection of T cell receptor beta chains follows, all from one sample in a study of T cells in Graves' hyperthyroidism and ophthalmopathy. TCRdb reprocessed the multiplex PCR reads via MiXCR and lists one record per CDR3 protein. The profile shows approximately 410,000 distinct CDR3 sequences, roughly 15% of them singletons. Sequenced: blood. The receptors come from a woman aged 18-29 years with Graves' hyperthyroidism. CDR3s include the opening cysteine and the closing phenylalanine or tryptophan. A D gene is named only where the DNA matches it firmly. Rows give clone size only sometimes, using once, few, many, or a class for an expanded clone.

j_gene | d_gene | abundance | v_gene | CDR3aa | CDR3nt
TRBJ2-5 | . | many | TRBV6-5 | CASSYSSGLQETQYF | TGTGCCAGCAGTTACTCGAGCGGCCTCCAAGAGACCCAGTACTTC
TRBJ1-2 | . | many | TRBV15 | CATSRRGRDPNYGYTF | TGTGCCACCAGCCGACGAGGGAGGGACCCCAACTATGGCTACACCTTC
TRBJ2-2 | . | many | TRBV12-3/TRBV12-4 | CASRPRDPSNTGELFF | TGTGCCAGCAGACCTCGGGACCCCTCGAACACCGGGGAGCTGTTTTTT
TRBJ2-7 | . | many | TRBV7-9 | CASSLEGRSYEQYF | TGTGCCAGCAGCTTAGAAGGCAGATCCTACGAGCAGTACTTC
TRBJ2-1 | . | many | TRBV2 | CASSSLRVTYNEQFF | TGTGCCAGCAGTAGTCTCAGGGTTACCTACAATGAGCAGTTCTTC
TRBJ2-5 | TRBD2 | . | TRBV18 | CASSNTAGGNQETQYF | TGTGCCAGCTCAAATACAGCGGGAGGTAATCAAGAGACCCAGTACTTC
TRBJ1-2 | . | many | TRBV6-2/TRBV6-3 | CASSYSYQGSGYTF | TGTGCCAGCAGTTACTCGTACCAGGGTAGTGGCTACACCTTC
TRBJ1-2 | . | many | TRBV28 | CASVDVYGYTF | TGTGCCAGCGTCGACGTCTATGGCTACACCTTC
TRBJ2-1 | . | many | TRBV27 | CASSSRPFGPYEQFF | TGTGCCAGCAGTTCCCGTCCCTTTGGCCCCTATGAGCAGTTCTTC
TRBJ2-3 | . | many | TRBV6-1 | CASPPGLPPHFTDTQYF | TGTGCCAGCCCACCGGGACTGCCGCCCCATTTCACAGATACGCAGTATTTT
TRBJ2-1 | . | few | TRBV6-2/TRBV6-3 | CASSFPAGTAYNEQFF | TGTGCCAGCAGTTTCCCCGCGGGAACTGCCTACAATGAGCAGTTCTTC
TRBJ2-7 | . | many | TRBV5-1 | CASSLDGLDGYEQYF | TGCGCCAGCAGCTTGGATGGGCTAGATGGCTACGAGCAGTACTTC
TRBJ1-1 | . | many | TRBV6-1 | CASSEAGDGDEAFF | TGTGCCAGCAGTGAAGCCGGAGACGGAGATGAAGCTTTCTTT
TRBJ1-3 | . | many | TRBV20-1 | CSAGVGSGNTIYF | TGCAGTGCTGGGGTGGGGTCTGGAAACACCATATATTTT
TRBJ2-1 | TRBD2 | many | TRBV6-2/TRBV6-3 | CASRSYSGVYNEQFF | TGTGCCAGCAGATCCTATAGCGGGGTCTACAATGAGCAGTTCTTC
TRBJ2-7 | . | many | TRBV20-1 | CSAMVSPALNEQYF | TGCAGTGCTATGGTCTCCCCTGCTTTAAACGAGCAGTACTTC
TRBJ2-5 | . | . | TRBV9 | CASSVGNSVQETQYF | TGTGCCAGCAGCGTAGGAAATAGCGTACAAGAGACCCAGTACTTC
TRBJ2-6 | . | many | TRBV7-3 | CASQGGAGANVLTF | TGTGCCAGCCAGGGGGGAGCTGGGGCCAACGTCCTGACTTTC
TRBJ1-6 | . | few | TRBV6-1 | CASSEVQSSNSPLHF | TGTGCCAGCAGTGAAGTACAGTCTTCTAATTCACCCCTCCACTTT
TRBJ2-2 | . | many | TRBV12-3/TRBV12-4 | CASSDGLQNTGELFF | TGTGCCAGTTCAGACGGACTACAGAACACCGGGGAGCTGTTTTTT
TRBJ1-4 | . | few | TRBV6-1 | CASRPRQRQNEKLFF | TGTGCCAGCAGGCCAAGACAAAGGCAGAACGAAAAACTGTTTTTT
TRBJ1-5 | . | many | TRBV6-2/TRBV6-3 | CATTGIPSNQPQHF | TGTGCCACCACCGGGATCCCTAGCAATCAGCCCCAGCATTTT
TRBJ1-1 | . | few | TRBV9 | CASSVEGTENTEAFF | TGTGCCAGCAGCGTAGAGGGTACCGAGAACACTGAAGCTTTCTTT
TRBJ2-1 | TRBD2 | few | TRBV7-8 | CASSLATSGRYNEQFF | TGTGCCAGCAGCTTAGCGACTAGCGGGAGATACAATGAGCAGTTCTTC
TRBJ2-7 | . | few | TRBV12-3/TRBV12-4 | CASSLARDSYEQYF | TGTGCCAGCAGTTTAGCGAGAGACTCCTACGAGCAGTACTTC
TRBJ2-1 | TRBD2 | many | TRBV5-1 | CASTKGTSGSNEQFF | TGCGCCAGCACAAAGGGGACTAGCGGGAGTAATGAGCAGTTCTTC
TRBJ2-7 | . | few | TRBV28 | CASSLLGRGAYEQYF | TGTGCCAGCAGTTTATTGGGCAGGGGAGCCTACGAGCAGTACTTC
TRBJ2-3 | . | once | TRBV13 | CASSGRAGNRGDTQYF | TGTGCCAGCAGCGGAAGGGCGGGAAATCGTGGAGATACGCAGTATTTT
TRBJ2-1 | . | many | TRBV20-1 | CSAPISGTYNEQFF | TGCAGTGCTCCCATTAGCGGTACCTACAATGAGCAGTTCTTC
TRBJ2-7 | . | few | TRBV30 | CAWSLAGFYEQYF | TGTGCCTGGAGTCTGGCAGGGTTCTACGAGCAGTACTTC
TRBJ1-1 | . | many | TRBV6-5 | CASSYSIMTVTEAFF | TGTGCCAGCAGTTACTCGATCATGACAGTCACTGAAGCTTTCTTT
TRBJ1-1 | . | few | TRBV19 | CASSIQATKTGEAFF | TGTGCCAGTAGTATACAGGCAACTAAGACGGGTGAAGCTTTCTTT
TRBJ1-3 | . | . | TRBV7-9 | CADTGPQSSGNTIYF | TGTGCCGACACCGGGCCCCAATCCTCTGGAAACACCATATATTTT
TRBJ1-5 | . | many | TRBV28 | CASSFSGSNQPQHF | TGTGCCAGCAGTTTTTCCGGCTCAAATCAGCCCCAGCATTTT
TRBJ2-7 | . | many | TRBV28 | CTSSLHRAIYEQYF | TGTACCAGCAGTCTCCACCGGGCTATCTACGAGCAGTACTTC
TRBJ2-7 | . | . | TRBV20-1 | CSVRTGTYEQYF | TGCAGTGTGCGTACAGGGACCTACGAGCAGTACTTC
TRBJ2-7 | TRBD2 | many | TRBV24-1 | CARRTSGERDEQYF | TGTGCCAGAAGGACTAGCGGGGAACGAGACGAGCAGTACTTC
TRBJ1-4 | . | many | TRBV11-2 | CASSFQVAAGKLFF | TGTGCCAGCAGCTTTCAAGTAGCGGCTGGAAAACTGTTTTTT
TRBJ1-5 | . | many | TRBV6-2/TRBV6-3 | CASRPRTPSNQPQHF | TGTGCCAGCAGGCCTCGGACACCAAGCAATCAGCCCCAGCATTTT
TRBJ2-5 | TRBD1 | few | TRBV27 | CASSQRQTRTGVLETQYF | TGTGCCAGCAGCCAGAGGCAGACCCGGACAGGGGTTTTGGAGACCCAGTACTTC
TRBJ2-3 | TRBD2 | few | TRBV5-1 | CASSSTSGRAGTDTQYF | TGCGCCAGCAGCTCGACTAGCGGGAGGGCGGGCACAGATACGCAGTATTTT
TRBJ2-2 | . | few | TRBV18 | CASGHGSGELFF | TGTGCCAGCGGCCATGGGTCCGGGGAGCTGTTTTTT
TRBJ1-5 | . | . | TRBV6-1 | CASRKSEAPQPQHF | TGTGCCAGCAGGAAGAGCGAGGCCCCTCAGCCCCAGCATTTT
TRBJ1-1 | . | many | TRBV7-9 | CASSLASHNTEAFF | TGTGCCAGCAGCTTAGCGAGCCACAACACTGAAGCTTTCTTT
TRBJ2-1 | . | many | TRBV7-2 | CASSPRDLHNEQFF | TGTGCCAGCAGCCCACGGGACCTCCACAATGAGCAGTTCTTC
TRBJ2-1 | TRBD2 | many | TRBV20-1 | CSARDSSGSRGEQFF | TGCAGTGCTAGAGATTCAAGCGGGAGTCGTGGTGAGCAGTTCTTC
TRBJ2-5 | TRBD2 | . | TRBV12-3/TRBV12-4 | CASSLELAEETQYF | TGTGCCAGCAGTTTAGAACTAGCGGAAGAGACCCAGTACTTC
TRBJ1-1 | . | many | TRBV20-1 | CSAPGGPRNTEAFF | TGCAGTGCCCCGGGGGGGCCAAGGAACACTGAAGCTTTCTTT
TRBJ1-5 | TRBD1 | few | TRBV19 | CASSISRGPGYQPQHF | TGTGCCAGTAGTATCTCCAGGGGGCCGGGGTACCAGCCCCAGCATTTT
TRBJ1-2 | . | . | TRBV4-3 | CASSQDHVYGYTF | TGCGCCAGCAGCCAAGATCATGTGTATGGCTACACCTTC